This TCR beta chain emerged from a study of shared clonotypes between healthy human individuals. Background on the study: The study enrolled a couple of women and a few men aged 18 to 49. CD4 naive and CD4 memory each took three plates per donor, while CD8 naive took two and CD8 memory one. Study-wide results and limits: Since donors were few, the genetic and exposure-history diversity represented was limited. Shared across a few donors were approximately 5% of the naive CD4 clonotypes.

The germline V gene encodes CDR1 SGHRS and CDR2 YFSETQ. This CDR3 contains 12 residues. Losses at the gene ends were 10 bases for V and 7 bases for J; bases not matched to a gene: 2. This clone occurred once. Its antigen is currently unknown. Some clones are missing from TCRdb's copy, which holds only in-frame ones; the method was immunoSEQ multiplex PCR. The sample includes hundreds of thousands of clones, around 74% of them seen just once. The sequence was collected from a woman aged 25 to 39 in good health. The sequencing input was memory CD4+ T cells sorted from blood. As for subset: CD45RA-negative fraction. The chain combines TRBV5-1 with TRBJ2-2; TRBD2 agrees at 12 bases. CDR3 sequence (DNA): TGCGCCTCGACTAGCGGGGGCGGGGAGCTGTTTTTT. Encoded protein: CASTSGGGELFF.